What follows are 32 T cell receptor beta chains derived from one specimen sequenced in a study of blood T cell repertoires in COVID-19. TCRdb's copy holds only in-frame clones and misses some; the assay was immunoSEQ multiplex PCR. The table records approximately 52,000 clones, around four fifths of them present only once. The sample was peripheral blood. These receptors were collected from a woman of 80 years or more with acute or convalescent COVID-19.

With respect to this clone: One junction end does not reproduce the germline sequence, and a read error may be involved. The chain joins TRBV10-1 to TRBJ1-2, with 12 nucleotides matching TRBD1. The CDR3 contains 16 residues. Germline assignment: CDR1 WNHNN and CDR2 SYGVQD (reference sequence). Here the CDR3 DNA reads TGCGCCAGCAGTGAGTCGGGACAGGGGGCTAAGTATGGCTACACCTTC. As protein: CASSESGQGAKYGYTF.

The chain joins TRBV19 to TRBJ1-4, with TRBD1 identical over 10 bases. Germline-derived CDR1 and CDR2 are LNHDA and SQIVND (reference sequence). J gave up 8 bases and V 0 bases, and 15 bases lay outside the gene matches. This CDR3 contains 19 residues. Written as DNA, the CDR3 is TGTGCCAGTAGTATAGATATTTTCGGGGACAGGGGAAGAGAGGAAAAACTGTTTTTT. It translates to CASSIDIFGDRGREEKLFF.

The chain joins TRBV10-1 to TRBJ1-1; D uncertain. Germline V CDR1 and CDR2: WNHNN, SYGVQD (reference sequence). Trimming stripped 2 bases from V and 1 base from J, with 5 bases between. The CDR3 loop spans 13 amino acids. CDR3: CASSEAPNTEAFF. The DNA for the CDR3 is TGCGCCAGCAGTGAGGCGCCGAACACTGAAGCTTTCTTT.

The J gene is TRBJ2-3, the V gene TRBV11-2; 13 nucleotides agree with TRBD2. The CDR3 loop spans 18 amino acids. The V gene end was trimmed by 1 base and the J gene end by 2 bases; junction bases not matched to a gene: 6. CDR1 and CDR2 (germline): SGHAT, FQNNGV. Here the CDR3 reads CASSLGLLAGGNTDTQYF. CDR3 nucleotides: TGTGCCAGCAGCTTAGGCCTACTAGCGGGGGGGAACACAGATACGCAGTATTTT.

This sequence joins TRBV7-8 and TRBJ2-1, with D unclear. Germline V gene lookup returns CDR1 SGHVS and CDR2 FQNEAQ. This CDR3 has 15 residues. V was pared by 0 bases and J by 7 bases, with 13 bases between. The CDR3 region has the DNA TGTGCCAGCAGCTTAGCTACATCTTCTAGGAATGAGCAGTTCTTC. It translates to CASSLATSSRNEQFF.

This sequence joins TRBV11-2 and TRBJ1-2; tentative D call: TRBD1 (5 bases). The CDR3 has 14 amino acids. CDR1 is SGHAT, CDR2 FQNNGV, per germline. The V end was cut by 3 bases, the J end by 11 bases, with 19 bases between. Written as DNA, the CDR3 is TGTGCCAGCAGCTTGCTTAGAGACGGTGCAGGGTACACCTTC. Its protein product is CASSLLRDGAGYTF.

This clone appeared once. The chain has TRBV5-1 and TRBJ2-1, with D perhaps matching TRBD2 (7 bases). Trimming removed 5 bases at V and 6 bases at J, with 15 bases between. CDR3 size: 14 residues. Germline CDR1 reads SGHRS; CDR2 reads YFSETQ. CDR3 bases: TGCGCCAGCAGGGTAGGCGGGGGCTCCAATGAGCAGTTCTTC. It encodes CASRVGGGSNEQFF.

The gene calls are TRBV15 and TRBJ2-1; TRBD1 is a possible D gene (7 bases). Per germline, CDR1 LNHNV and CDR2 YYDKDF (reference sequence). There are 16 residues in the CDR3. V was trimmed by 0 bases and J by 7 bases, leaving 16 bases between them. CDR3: CATSRDLSAGGNEQFF. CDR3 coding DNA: TGTGCCACCAGCAGAGATCTTTCGGCAGGGGGGAATGAGCAGTTCTTC.

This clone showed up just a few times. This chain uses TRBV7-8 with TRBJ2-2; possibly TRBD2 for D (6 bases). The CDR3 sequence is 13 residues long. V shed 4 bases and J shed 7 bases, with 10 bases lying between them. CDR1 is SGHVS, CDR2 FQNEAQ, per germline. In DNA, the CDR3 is TGTGCCAGCAGCTCAGGGACTTTCGGGGAGCTGTTTTTT. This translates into CASSSGTFGELFF.

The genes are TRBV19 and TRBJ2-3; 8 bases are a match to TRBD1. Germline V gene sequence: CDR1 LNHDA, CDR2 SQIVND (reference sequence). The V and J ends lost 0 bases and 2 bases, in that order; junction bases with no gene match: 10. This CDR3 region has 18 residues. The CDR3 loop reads CASSIDRTGYRNTDTQYF. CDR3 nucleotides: TGTGCCAGTAGTATAGATCGGACAGGGTATAGGAACACAGATACGCAGTATTTT. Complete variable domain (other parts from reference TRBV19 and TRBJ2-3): DGGITQSPKYLFRKEGQNVTLSCEQNLNHDAMYWYRQDPGQGLRLIYYSQIVNDFQKGDIAEGYSVSREKKESFPLTVTSAQKNPTAFYLCASSIDRTGYRNTDTQYFGPGTRLTVL.

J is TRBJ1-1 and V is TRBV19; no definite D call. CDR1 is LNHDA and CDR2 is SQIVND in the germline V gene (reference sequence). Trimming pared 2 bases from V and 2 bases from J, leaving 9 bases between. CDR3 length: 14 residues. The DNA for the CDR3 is TGTGCCAGTAGTATAAGCGGCATTAACACTGAAGCTTTCTTT. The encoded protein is CASSISGINTEAFF. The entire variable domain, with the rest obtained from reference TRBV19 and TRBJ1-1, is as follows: DGGITQSPKYLFRKEGQNVTLSCEQNLNHDAMYWYRQDPGQGLRLIYYSQIVNDFQKGDIAEGYSVSREKKESFPLTVTSAQKNPTAFYLCASSISGINTEAFFGQGTRLTVV.

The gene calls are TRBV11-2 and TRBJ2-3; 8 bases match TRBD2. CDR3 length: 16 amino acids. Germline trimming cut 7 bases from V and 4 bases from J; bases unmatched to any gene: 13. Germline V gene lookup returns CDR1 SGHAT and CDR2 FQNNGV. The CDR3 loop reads CASTPGLAIPPDTQYF. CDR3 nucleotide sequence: TGTGCCAGCACCCCTGGACTAGCCATTCCCCCAGATACGCAGTATTTT.

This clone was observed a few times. As DNA, the CDR3 is TGTGCCAGCAGCTCACCTCGGACAGGGACAGTTGGGACCCAGTACTTC. Its translation: CASSSPRTGTVGTQYF. The chain uses TRBV5-6 and TRBJ2-5, with 8 bases aligning to TRBD1. Losses at the gene ends were 3 bases for V and 7 bases for J; bases not matched to a gene: 14. CDR1 SGHDT and CDR2 YYEEEE come from the germline V gene. The CDR3 contains 16 residues.

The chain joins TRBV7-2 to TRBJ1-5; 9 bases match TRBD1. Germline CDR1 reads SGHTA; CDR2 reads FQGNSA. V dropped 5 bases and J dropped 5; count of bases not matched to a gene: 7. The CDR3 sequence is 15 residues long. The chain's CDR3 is CASSQGQGFDQPQHF. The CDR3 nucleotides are TGTGCCAGCAGCCAAGGACAGGGGTTCGATCAGCCCCAGCATTTT.

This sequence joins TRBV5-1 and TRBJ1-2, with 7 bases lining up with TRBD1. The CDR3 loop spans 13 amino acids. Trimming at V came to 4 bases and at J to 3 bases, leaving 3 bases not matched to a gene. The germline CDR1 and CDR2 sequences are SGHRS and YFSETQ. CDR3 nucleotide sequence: TGCGCCAGCAGCACAACAGGGGACTATGGCTACACCTTC. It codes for CASSTTGDYGYTF.

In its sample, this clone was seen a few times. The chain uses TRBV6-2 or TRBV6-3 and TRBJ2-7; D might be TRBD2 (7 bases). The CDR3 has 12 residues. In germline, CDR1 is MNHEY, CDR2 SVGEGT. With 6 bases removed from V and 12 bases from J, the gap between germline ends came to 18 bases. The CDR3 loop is CASSSWGGEPYF. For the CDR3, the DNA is TGTGCCAGCAGCTCCTGGGGGGGCGAACCGTACTTC.

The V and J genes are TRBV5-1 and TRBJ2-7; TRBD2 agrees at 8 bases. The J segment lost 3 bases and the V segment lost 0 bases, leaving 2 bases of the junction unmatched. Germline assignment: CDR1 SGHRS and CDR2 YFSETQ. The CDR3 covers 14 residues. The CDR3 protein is CASSLVAGGYEQYF. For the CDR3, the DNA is TGCGCCAGCAGCTTGGTGGCGGGGGGCTACGAGCAGTACTTC.

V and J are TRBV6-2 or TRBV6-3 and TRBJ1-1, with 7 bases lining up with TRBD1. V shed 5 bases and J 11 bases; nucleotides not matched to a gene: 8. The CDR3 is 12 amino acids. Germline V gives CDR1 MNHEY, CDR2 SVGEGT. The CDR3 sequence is CASSHTGAQAFF. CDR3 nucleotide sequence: TGTGCCAGCAGTCACACAGGGGCCCAGGCTTTCTTT.

CDR3 sequence (DNA): TGCGCCAGCAGCTTGGGGAACCTCGGGTATGGCTACACCTTC. Protein sequence: CASSLGNLGYGYTF. The V gene is TRBV5-1, the J gene TRBJ1-2; D remains ambiguous. CDR3 length equals 14 residues. CDR1 and CDR2 (germline): SGHRS, YFSETQ. Trimming took 0 bases from V and 5 from J, leaving 11 bases between them.

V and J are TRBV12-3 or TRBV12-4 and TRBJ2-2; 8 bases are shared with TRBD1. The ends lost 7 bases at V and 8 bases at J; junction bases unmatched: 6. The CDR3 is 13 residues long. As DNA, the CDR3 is TGTGCCAGCATTTACCAGGGGGCAGGGGAGCTGTTTTTT. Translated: CASIYQGAGELFF.

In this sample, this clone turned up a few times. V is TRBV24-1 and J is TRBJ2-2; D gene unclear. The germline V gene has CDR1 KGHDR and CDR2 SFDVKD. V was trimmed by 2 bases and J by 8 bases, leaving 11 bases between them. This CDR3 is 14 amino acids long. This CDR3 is CATSDSPVAGELFF. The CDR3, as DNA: TGTGCCACCAGTGATTCCCCCGTCGCGGGGGAGCTGTTTTTT.

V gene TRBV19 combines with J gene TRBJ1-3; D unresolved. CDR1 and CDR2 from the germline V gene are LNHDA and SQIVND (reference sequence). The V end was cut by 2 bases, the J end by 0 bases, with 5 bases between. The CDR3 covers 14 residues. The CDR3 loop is CASSISHSGNTIYF. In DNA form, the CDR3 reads TGTGCCAGTAGTATAAGCCACTCTGGAAACACCATATATTTT.

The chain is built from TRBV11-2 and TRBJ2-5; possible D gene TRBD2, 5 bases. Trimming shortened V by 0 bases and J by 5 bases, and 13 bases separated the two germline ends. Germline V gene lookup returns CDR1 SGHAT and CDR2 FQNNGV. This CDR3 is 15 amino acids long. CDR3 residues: CASSLDATTLETQYF. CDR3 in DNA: TGTGCCAGCAGCTTAGACGCGACTACCCTTGAGACCCAGTACTTC.

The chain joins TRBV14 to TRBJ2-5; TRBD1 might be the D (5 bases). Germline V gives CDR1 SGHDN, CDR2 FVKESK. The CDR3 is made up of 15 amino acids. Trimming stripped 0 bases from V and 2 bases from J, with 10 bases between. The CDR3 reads CASSQDVGRQETQYF. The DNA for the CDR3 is TGTGCCAGCAGCCAAGATGTGGGGCGACAAGAGACCCAGTACTTC.

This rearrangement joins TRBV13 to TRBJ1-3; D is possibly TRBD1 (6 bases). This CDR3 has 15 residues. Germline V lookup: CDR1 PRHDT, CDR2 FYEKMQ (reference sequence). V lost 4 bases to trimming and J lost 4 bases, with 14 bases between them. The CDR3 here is CASSSNGQRGNTIYF. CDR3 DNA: TGTGCCAGCAGCTCGAACGGACAGAGAGGAAACACCATATATTTT.

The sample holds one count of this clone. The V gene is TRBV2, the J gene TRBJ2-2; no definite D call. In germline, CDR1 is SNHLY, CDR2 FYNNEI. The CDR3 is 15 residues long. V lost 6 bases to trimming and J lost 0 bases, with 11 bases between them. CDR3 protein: CASSQLGANTGELFF. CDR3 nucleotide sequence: TGTGCCAGCAGCCAACTTGGTGCGAACACCGGGGAGCTGTTTTTT. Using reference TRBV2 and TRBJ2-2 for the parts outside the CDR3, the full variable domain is EPEVTQTPSHQVTQMGQEVILRCVPISNHLYFYWYRQILGQKVEFLVSFYNNEISEKSEIFDDQFSVERPDGSNFTLKIRSTKLEDSAMYFCASSQLGANTGELFFGEGSRLTVL.

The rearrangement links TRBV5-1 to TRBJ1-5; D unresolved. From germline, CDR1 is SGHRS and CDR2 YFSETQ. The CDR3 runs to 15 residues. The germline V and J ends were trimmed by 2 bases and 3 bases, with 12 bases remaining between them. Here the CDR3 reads CASSLDGRPNQPQHF. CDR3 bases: TGCGCCAGCAGCTTAGACGGGAGACCCAATCAGCCCCAGCATTTT.

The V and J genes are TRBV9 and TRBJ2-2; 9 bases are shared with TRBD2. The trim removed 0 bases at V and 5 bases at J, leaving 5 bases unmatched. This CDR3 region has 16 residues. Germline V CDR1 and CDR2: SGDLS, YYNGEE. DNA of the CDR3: TGTGCCAGCAGCGTAGCTCTAGCGGGGATAACCGGGGAGCTGTTTTTT. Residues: CASSVALAGITGELFF.

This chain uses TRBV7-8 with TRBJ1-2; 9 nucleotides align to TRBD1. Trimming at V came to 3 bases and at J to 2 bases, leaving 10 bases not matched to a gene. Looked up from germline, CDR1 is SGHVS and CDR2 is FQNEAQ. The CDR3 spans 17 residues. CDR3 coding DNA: TGTGCCAGCAGCTTGACGAATACCGGGACAGGGAACTATGGCTACACCTTC. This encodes CASSLTNTGTGNYGYTF.

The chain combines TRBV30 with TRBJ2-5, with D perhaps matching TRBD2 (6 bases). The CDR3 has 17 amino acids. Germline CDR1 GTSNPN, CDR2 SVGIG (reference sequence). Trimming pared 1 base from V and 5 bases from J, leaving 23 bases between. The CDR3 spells CAWSGSFAMAGSETQYF. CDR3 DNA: TGTGCCTGGAGTGGATCTTTCGCTATGGCGGGGTCTGAGACCCAGTACTTC.

The CDR3 sequence is CASKRGGETQYF. For the CDR3, the DNA is TGTGCCAGCAAAAGGGGGGGAGAGACCCAGTACTTC. The V gene is TRBV28, the J gene TRBJ2-5; the D gene is possibly TRBD2 (7 bases). The V and J ends lost 7 bases and 4 bases respectively, with 10 bases between them. The CDR3 is made up of 12 amino acids. Germline values: CDR1 MDHEN, CDR2 SYDVKM.

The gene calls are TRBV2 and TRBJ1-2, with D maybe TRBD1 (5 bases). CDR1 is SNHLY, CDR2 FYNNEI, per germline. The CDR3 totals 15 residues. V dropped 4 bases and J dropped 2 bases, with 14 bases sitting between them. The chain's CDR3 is CASSVELQANYGYTF. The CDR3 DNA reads TGTGCCAGCAGTGTAGAATTACAGGCCAACTATGGCTACACCTTC. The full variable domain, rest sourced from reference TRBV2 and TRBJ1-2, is EPEVTQTPSHQVTQMGQEVILRCVPISNHLYFYWYRQILGQKVEFLVSFYNNEISEKSEIFDDQFSVERPDGSNFTLKIRSTKLEDSAMYFCASSVELQANYGYTFGSGTRLTVV.